This passage covers 21 T cell receptor beta chains from one sample sequenced in a study of T cells in women clearing cervical HPV infection. The data were produced by immunoSEQ multiplex PCR, yet TCRdb's version contains in-frame clones alone and is incomplete. Its table lists 30,000 to 40,000 clones. Sequencing was done on a sample of blood buffy coat. These receptors originate from a woman aged 18 to 75 with a cervical HPV16 infection that either progressed to CIN3+ or cleared (not recorded which).

CDR3 sequence: CASGDRADQPQHF. The covered CDR3 bases are TGTGCCAGTGGCGACAGGGCTGATCAGCCC. The chain carries TRBV19 and TRBJ1-5; 7 bases line up with TRBD1. The CDR3 goes on 3 residues after the read ends, and that part is filled in from the germline J gene. The junction had 6 bases not matched to a gene; V was cut back by 8 bases and J by 5 bases. There are 13 residues in the CDR3. CDR1 is LNHDA and CDR2 is SQIVND in the germline V gene (reference sequence).

For this clone: The CDR3 end falls 3 residues outside the read, so it is completed with the germline J gene. V gene TRBV7-7 combines with J gene TRBJ2-5; 9 nucleotides align to TRBD2. Germline CDR1 is SSHAT and CDR2 is FNYEAQ (reference sequence). The junction had 6 bases not matched to a gene; V was cut back by 3 bases and J by 4 bases. This CDR3 comprises 15 residues. The sequenced CDR3 bases are TGTGCCAGCAGCTTGGGGGCGGGGGGGGCAGAGACC. Translating it yields CASSLGAGGAET. The entire CDR3 reads CASSLGAGGAETQYF.

Points on this clone: The missing CDR3 end, 3 residues past where the read stops, is filled in from the germline J gene. The chain has TRBV11-2 and TRBJ2-5; TRBD1 matches at 12 bases. V dropped 5 bases and J dropped 5; count of bases not matched to a gene: 6. CDR1 SGHAT and CDR2 FQNNGV come from the germline V gene. The CDR3 runs to 15 residues. CDR3 sequence: CASSPGTGGGETQYF. Incomplete CDR3 DNA: TGTGCCAGCAGCCCCGGGACAGGGGGCGGGGAGACC.

Details on this clone: The read gets to within 3 residues of the CDR3 end, and the germline J gene fills in the rest. The V gene is TRBV18, the J gene TRBJ2-3, with 11 positions matching TRBD2. Germline V gene lookup returns CDR1 KGHSH and CDR2 LQKENI. Trimming at V came to 3 bases and at J to 2 bases, leaving 4 bases not matched to a gene. The CDR3 has 16 residues. The CDR3 reads CASSPTSGNPTDTQYF. The CDR3 DNA, read in part, is TGTGCCAGCTCACCGACTAGCGGGAACCCCACAGATACG.

A note on this clone: The read comes to an end 3 residues before the CDR3 does, leaving the germline J gene to fill in the end. The chain couples TRBV6-4 to TRBJ2-1; 9 nucleotides line up with TRBD2. Trimming removed 4 bases from V and 4 bases from J; junction bases left unmatched: 2. From germline, CDR1 is MRHNA and CDR2 SNTAGT. The CDR3 contains 14 residues. Here the CDR3 reads CASSASGDYNEQFF. The covered CDR3 bases are TGTGCCAGCAGTGCTAGCGGGGATTACAATGAG.

A note on this clone: The read gets to within 3 residues of the CDR3 end, and the germline J gene fills in the rest. The V call is TRBV5-1, the J call TRBJ1-6; D unresolved. The CDR3 sequence is 14 residues long. V lost 0 bases and J 5 bases, leaving 6 bases between the germline ends. The germline CDR1 and CDR2 sequences are SGHRS and YFSETQ. Partial CDR3 DNA: TGCGCCAGCAGCTTGGGACGGGATAATTCACCC. Residues: CASSLGRDNSP. The CDR3 as a whole reads CASSLGRDNSPLHF.

Worth noting for this clone: The observed sequence ends 3 residues before the CDR3 terminus, with the missing tail filled in from the germline J gene. V usage is TRBV2 and J usage is TRBJ2-7, with D perhaps matching TRBD1 (5 bases). V was clipped by 6 bases and J by 5 bases, with 11 bases between them. CDR3 length: 12 residues. The germline V gene has CDR1 SNHLY and CDR2 FYNNEI. CDR3 DNA, as far as it was read: TGTGCCAGCAGATCTCAGGGAAACGAG. It yields the protein CASRSQGNE. The full CDR3 reads CASRSQGNEQYF.

For this clone: The read terminates 3 residues ahead of where the CDR3 ends, so the germline J gene completes it. This chain uses TRBV14 with TRBJ2-3; 9 positions agree with TRBD2. The junction had 7 bases not matched to a gene; V was cut back by 0 bases and J by 6 bases. CDR3 length: 16 amino acids. From germline, CDR1 is SGHDN and CDR2 FVKESK. The CDR3: CASSQEIAGDWDTQYF. The CDR3 bases that were read are TGTGCCAGCAGCCAAGAGATAGCGGGAGATTGGGATACG.

A remark on this clone: The read comes to an end 3 residues before the CDR3 does, leaving the germline J gene to fill in the end. The chain couples TRBV7-7 to TRBJ2-7; TRBD1 matches at 8 bases. In germline, CDR1 is SSHAT, CDR2 FNYEAQ (reference sequence). Trimming at V came to 5 bases and at J to 5 bases, leaving 11 bases not matched to a gene. The CDR3 runs 15 residues. Partial CDR3 DNA: TGTGCCAGCAGCCCCTCCCGGGACAGGTCTGACGAG. Translation: CASSPSRDRSDE. The complete CDR3 sequence is CASSPSRDRSDEQYF.

As to this clone: With the read ending 3 residues before the CDR3 end, the germline J gene is used to fill in that end. The chain couples TRBV2 to TRBJ2-7; 13 nucleotides agree with TRBD2. The CDR3 is 14 amino acids. CDR1 and CDR2 from the germline V gene are SNHLY and FYNNEI. Unmatched junction bases numbered 4, after V lost 6 bases and J lost 5 bases. The chain's CDR3 is CASSDTSGRDEQYF. The sequenced part of the CDR3 DNA is TGTGCCAGCAGCGATACTAGCGGGAGGGACGAG.

In the case of this clone: One junction end does not reproduce the germline sequence, and a read error may be involved. The read ends 3 residues shy of where the CDR3 ends; the end is completed using the germline J gene. Other nucleotide sequences from this sample produce the same CDR3. The rearrangement links TRBV7-2 to TRBJ1-3, with D unclear. The V gene's germline CDR1 is SGHTA and CDR2 FQGNSA. CDR3 length: 14 amino acids. Incomplete CDR3 DNA: TGTGCCAGCAGGGGCGGGTCGGGCGGAAACACG. It yields the protein CASRGGSGGNT. The whole CDR3 sequence is CASRGGSGGNTIYF.

To note about this clone: From the germline J gene comes the end of the CDR3, since the read stops 3 residues before it. This sequence joins TRBV2 and TRBJ2-7; a weak D match, TRBD2 (6 bases). The CDR3 contains 15 residues. The ends were cut back, 6 bases at V and 3 bases at J, with 18 bases in the middle. The germline V gene encodes CDR1 SNHLY and CDR2 FYNNEI. The CDR3 DNA, read in part, is TGTGCCAGCAGACAACAAACCGGGACTTACTACGAG. It yields the protein CASRQQTGTYYE. The complete CDR3 reads CASRQQTGTYYEQYF. The full variable domain, completed using reference TRBV2 and TRBJ2-7, is EPEVTQTPSHQVTQMGQEVILRCVPISNHLYFYWYRQILGQKVEFLVSFYNNEISEKSEIFDDQFSVERPDGSNFTLKIRSTKLEDSAMYFCASRQQTGTYYEQYFGPGTRLTVT.

Details on this clone: The read ends 3 residues shy of where the CDR3 ends; the end is completed using the germline J gene. The V and J genes are TRBV6-1 and TRBJ2-7; maybe TRBD1 (5 bases). This CDR3 contains 13 residues. The ends were cut back, 2 bases at V and 4 bases at J, with 9 bases in the middle. The germline CDR1 and CDR2 sequences are MNHNS and SASEGT. The CDR3 sequence: CASSEHQGYEQYF. Incomplete CDR3 DNA: TGTGCCAGCAGTGAACATCAGGGTTACGAG.

About this clone: The read ends 3 residues early relative to the CDR3; the germline J gene fills the gap. The chain carries TRBV6-2 or TRBV6-3 and TRBJ2-2; 9 bases map to TRBD1. After removal of 5 bases from V and 7 bases from J, the junction contained 11 bases not matched to a gene. The CDR3 runs to 16 residues. Germline CDR1 and CDR2: MNHEY and SVGEGT. The sequenced part of the CDR3 DNA is TGTGCCAGCAGTCGCTCGGGACAGGGTTACGTCGGGGAG. Its protein is CASSRSGQGYVGE. The full CDR3 sequence reads CASSRSGQGYVGELFF.

As for this clone: Read sequence stops 3 residues before the CDR3 end, and the germline J gene provides the missing end. This chain uses TRBV6-2 or TRBV6-3 with TRBJ2-7; 8 bases map to TRBD1. Trimming took 5 bases from V and 6 from J; bases not matched to a gene: 9. The CDR3 is 14 residues long. Germline values: CDR1 MNHEY, CDR2 SVGEGT. The CDR3 sequence: CASSPRTGRGEQYF. The sequenced part of the CDR3 DNA is TGTGCCAGCAGTCCGAGGACAGGGCGGGGCGAG.

A note on this clone: The read ends 3 residues shy of where the CDR3 ends; the end is completed using the germline J gene. The rearrangement uses TRBV7-2 and TRBJ1-2; possibly TRBD1 for D (6 bases). The germline V gene has CDR1 SGHTA and CDR2 FQGNSA. This CDR3 has 12 amino acids. The part of the CDR3 DNA that was read is TGTGCCAGCAGCTTCTACAGGGAGGGC. Its protein is CASSFYREG. The full CDR3 sequence reads CASSFYREGYTF.

Remarks on this clone: Read coverage stops 3 residues before the CDR3 terminus; the germline J gene supplies the remainder. The rearrangement joins TRBV18 to TRBJ1-4; 9 nucleotides match TRBD1. The V gene's germline CDR1 is KGHSH and CDR2 LQKENI. J gave up 8 bases and V 5 bases, and 9 bases lay outside the gene matches. This CDR3 region has 15 residues. Here the CDR3 reads CASSARDRDREKLFF. CDR3 DNA (partial): TGTGCCAGCTCAGCCCGGGACAGGGATAGGGAAAAA.

Of note for this clone: The sequence runs out 3 residues before the end of the CDR3; the remainder is reconstructed from the germline J gene. V and J are TRBV19 and TRBJ2-3; tentative D call: TRBD2 (7 bases). Looked up from germline, CDR1 is LNHDA and CDR2 is SQIVND (reference sequence). The germline V and J ends were trimmed by 4 bases and 5 bases, with 13 bases remaining between them. The CDR3 sequence is 14 residues long. This CDR3 is CASSTPRGRDTQYF. Partial CDR3 DNA: TGTGCCAGTAGTACCCCGCGGGGGCGAGATACG.

A note on this clone: The read is 3 residues too short to cover the CDR3 end, so that end is filled in from the germline J gene. The chain recombines TRBV30 with TRBJ2-3; TRBD2 matches 9 bases. Losses at the gene ends were 0 bases for V and 5 bases for J; bases not matched to a gene: 6. The germline CDR1 and CDR2 sequences are GTSNPN and SVGIG (reference sequence). CDR3 size: 15 residues. CDR3 sequence: CAWSVPAGGQDTQYF. The CDR3 bases that were read are TGTGCCTGGAGTGTACCTGCGGGGGGGCAAGATACG.

Points on this clone: The read halts 3 residues ahead of the CDR3 end, with the missing end drawn from the germline J gene. V and J are TRBV20-1 and TRBJ2-3, with a possible D match to TRBD2 (6 bases). Trimming shortened V by 6 bases and J by 6 bases, and 13 bases separated the two germline ends. CDR1 is DFQATT and CDR2 is SNEGSKA in the germline V gene (reference sequence). CDR3 size: 12 residues. The chain's CDR3 is CSATSRGDTQYF. The CDR3 bases that were read are TGCAGTGCCACCTCGCGGGGTGATACG.

For this clone: The CDR3 end lies 3 residues beyond the end of the read and is filled in from the germline J gene. This chain connects TRBV20-1 to TRBJ1-1, with 11 bases matching TRBD1. In germline, CDR1 is DFQATT, CDR2 SNEGSKA (reference sequence). With V trimmed by 8 bases and J by 5 bases, 7 bases remained unmatched. The CDR3 runs 13 residues. The sequenced part of the CDR3 DNA is TGCAGTACCGGACAGGGGGCGCAAACTGAA. It yields the protein CSTGQGAQTE. The whole CDR3 reads CSTGQGAQTEAFF.